This T cell receptor (beta chain) was retrieved from a study of blood T cell repertoires in COVID-19. About the study: Some COVID-19 samples were acute and others convalescent; all came from the United States, Italy and Spain.

The CDR3 totals 16 residues. The ends lost 5 bases at V and 5 bases at J; junction bases unmatched: 9. Germline V gene lookup returns CDR1 SEHNR and CDR2 FQNEAQ (reference sequence). In the original workflow: From reference gene primer amplification, estimates of nucleated cell counts were derived. The protocol was immunoSEQ multiplex PCR, while the TCRdb copy is restricted to in-frame clones and leaves out a portion. The V and J calls and the clone size are those of that table, but D and trimming were determined from the DNA. The sample carries 200,000 to 250,000 clones, 80% to 90% recorded once. Cohort assignment relied on participant-reported clinical history.

The sequence was collected from a woman in her 40s with acute COVID-19. This chain uses TRBV7-9 with TRBJ2-2; 9 bases match TRBD1. Sequencing input: PBMCs or T cells enriched from blood (not recorded which). The CDR3 nucleotides read TGTGCCAGCAGCCTACAGGGGGCTTGGGGAACCGGGGAGCTGTTTTTT. Protein sequence: CASSLQGAWGTGELFF.